The 10 T cell receptor beta chains below were found in one sample sequenced in a study of T cells after yellow fever vaccination. TCRdb independently ran MiXCR on the 5' RACE reads; one entry per CDR3 protein. The table lists about 340,000 distinct CDR3 sequences, about 12% of them singletons. The sample consisted of CD4+ T cells sorted from PBMCs, taken 15 days after the yellow fever booster vaccination. The receptor source for this set is a man between 18 and 35 years old who received the YFV17D yellow fever vaccine.

The chain links TRBV7-2 to TRBJ1-1; no reliable D call. The ends were cut back, 4 bases at V and 1 base at J, with 7 bases in the middle. The CDR3 length is 13 residues. Per germline, CDR1 SGHTA and CDR2 FQGNSA. CDR3 sequence reads: CASSSQPNTEAFF. The CDR3, as DNA: TGTGCCAGCAGCTCCCAACCGAACACTGAAGCTTTCTTT. Complete variable domain (other parts from reference TRBV7-2 and TRBJ1-1): GAGVSQSPSNKVTEKGKDVELRCDPISGHTALYWYRQSLGQGLEFLIYFQGNSAPDKSGLPSDRFSAERTGGSVSTLTIQRTQQEDSAVYLCASSSQPNTEAFFGQGTRLTVV.

The CDR3 DNA is TGTGCCAGCATCGGGAGGACAGGGGGTGTTAATGAAAAACTGTTTTTT. Translation: CASIGRTGGVNEKLFF. The chain recombines TRBV12-3 or TRBV12-4 with TRBJ1-4; 10 nucleotides align to TRBD1. Trimming at V came to 7 bases and at J to 4 bases, leaving 9 bases not matched to a gene. The CDR3 spans 16 residues.

This clonotype appeared a few times. V and J are TRBV20-1 and TRBJ1-6; D uncertain. Germline V lookup: CDR1 DFQATT, CDR2 SNEGSKA (reference sequence). The CDR3 contains 14 residues. V dropped 3 bases and J dropped 8 bases, with 14 bases sitting between them. The CDR3 DNA follows: TGCAGTGCTAGGACCGACGTTCTAGATTCACCCCTCCACTTT. Its translation is CSARTDVLDSPLHF.

This clonotype has ten or more counts. J is TRBJ2-1 and V is TRBV5-5; 7 bases are shared with TRBD1. This CDR3 has 14 residues. J gave up 10 bases and V 4 bases, and 11 bases lay outside the gene matches. Per germline, CDR1 SGHKS and CDR2 YYEKEE (reference sequence). The CDR3 loop is CASSPPHGQEEQFF. As DNA, the CDR3 is TGTGCCAGCAGCCCGCCCCACGGACAGGAGGAGCAGTTCTTC.

This clonotype was seen a handful of times. V usage is TRBV6-2 or TRBV6-3 and J usage is TRBJ2-7; TRBD1 is a possible D gene (6 bases). The length of the CDR3 is 14 residues. V was clipped by 2 bases and J by 3 bases, with 11 bases between them. Germline values: CDR1 MNHEY, CDR2 SVGEGT. The CDR3 region is CASSYGGQNYEQYF. CDR3 coding DNA: TGTGCCAGCAGTTACGGGGGACAAAACTACGAGCAGTACTTC.

This clonotype was detected ten times or more. V gene TRBV3-1 combines with J gene TRBJ2-2, with a possible D match to TRBD2 (6 bases). The CDR3 loop spans 16 amino acids. Trimming took off 1 base at V and 0 bases at J, with 9 bases between the two ends. Germline V gives CDR1 LGHDT, CDR2 YNNKEL (reference sequence). CDR3 DNA sequence: TGTGCCAGCAGCCAAGTGCGGGGAACGAACACCGGGGAGCTGTTTTTT. Its translation: CASSQVRGTNTGELFF.

J is TRBJ2-4 and V is TRBV2; D perhaps matches TRBD2 (5 bases). Germline loops: CDR1 SNHLY, CDR2 FYNNEI. V was clipped by 3 bases and J by 1 base, with 16 bases between them. The CDR3 loop spans 17 amino acids. Written as DNA, the CDR3 is TGTGCCAGCAGTGACCCGAGGGCCAGCTCGGCCAAAAACATTCAGTACTTC. Translation: CASSDPRASSAKNIQYF.

This rearrangement joins TRBV6-6 to TRBJ2-3; D is unclear. The CDR3 is made up of 14 amino acids. The V gene lost 2 bases and the J gene lost 2 bases, with 8 bases spanning the gap. Germline V CDR1 and CDR2: MNHNY, SVGAGI (reference sequence). CDR3 bases: TGTGCCAGCAGTTACGGCAAAGCCACAGATACGCAGTATTTT. This gives the protein CASSYGKATDTQYF.

This clonotype was seen repeatedly, ten times or more. V is TRBV29-1 and J is TRBJ2-2; D unclear. Trimming left V 3 bases short and J 4 bases short, with 6 bases between. The CDR3 runs to 12 residues. The V gene's germline CDR1 is SQVTM and CDR2 ANQGSEA. In DNA form, the CDR3 reads TGCAGCGTTGAGGGGTCCACCGGGGAGCTGTTTTTT. Its protein product is CSVEGSTGELFF.

This rearrangement joins TRBV3-1 to TRBJ1-1; 9 bases agree with TRBD1. V gave up 3 bases and J gave up 6 bases; unmatched junction bases: 8. The CDR3 runs to 15 residues. The germline V gene has CDR1 LGHDT and CDR2 YNNKEL (reference sequence). The DNA of the CDR3 is TGTGCCAGCAGCCACGCTACAGGGGGCCACGCTGAAGCTTTCTTT. Translating it yields CASSHATGGHAEAFF.